The 2 T cell receptor beta chains below were found in one sample sequenced in a study of shared clonotypes between healthy human individuals. Sequencing was performed with immunoSEQ multiplex PCR; in TCRdb, only in-frame clones are kept and a portion is missing. Of fewer than 600,000 clones in the sample, about 76% were seen once. The sequenced sample consisted of PBMCs. The receptor source for this set is a woman between 35 and 50 years old in good health. Some clones in this sample may be carry-over from other donors' samples.

The chain has TRBV6-6 and TRBJ2-3; 8 bases align to TRBD2. Germline V gives CDR1 MNHNY, CDR2 SVGAGI (reference sequence). The junction had 17 bases not matched to a gene; V was cut back by 11 bases and J by 7 bases. The CDR3 runs 15 residues. CDR3 residues: CASRKLAGSKYTQYF. For the CDR3, the DNA is TGTGCCTCCCGGAAGTTAGCGGGGAGCAAATATACGCAGTATTTT.

This clone showed up just a few times. J is TRBJ2-3 and V is TRBV27; D unresolved. This CDR3 region has 13 residues. Trimming removed 4 bases at V and 4 bases at J, with 9 bases between. In germline, CDR1 is MNHEY, CDR2 SMNVEV (reference sequence). The chain's CDR3 is CASSSPTSDTQYF. For the CDR3, the DNA is TGTGCCAGCAGTTCACCCACGTCAGATACGCAGTATTTT.